A single sample is the source of the 6 T cell receptor beta chains below, sequenced in a study of long-term antiretroviral therapy in people with HIV (dated by TCRdb to 2021 to 2024). The immunoSEQ hsTCRB v3.0 assay was used at survey level resolution to sequence the TRB variable region. TCRdb re-hosts the immuneACCESS table, in-frame sequences only. Its copies lack some clones; in the studies checked, an unresolved V gene accounts for under half of them, and the cause for the rest is not known. The sample yields about 21,000 clones; around 76% were counted once. The leading ten clones occupy roughly an eighth of the sample. Sequencing used unsorted PBMCs, obtained around 1.8 years before starting antiretroviral therapy. The receptors were gathered from a middle-aged woman with HIV.

Here the CDR3 DNA reads TGTGCCAGCAGCTTCGGGGGGGGTGATGAAAAACTGTTTTTT. It encodes CASSFGGGDEKLFF. The chain carries TRBV5-6 and TRBJ1-4, with D possibly TRBD1 on 5 matching bases. Trimming removed 2 bases at V and 6 bases at J, with 11 bases between. This CDR3 is built from 14 residues. Per the germline V gene, CDR1 is SGHDT and CDR2 is YYEEEE.

The chain combines TRBV5-1 with TRBJ2-1; TRBD2 aligns across 10 bases. Germline-derived CDR1 and CDR2 are SGHRS and YFSETQ. With 7 bases clipped from V and 3 bases from J, the junction kept 16 bases outside the gene matches. The CDR3 totals 18 residues. CDR3 nucleotide sequence: TGCGCCAGCCGTAGGGGGCTAGCGGGAGAGGGGCTCTACAATGAGCAGTTCTTC. Its translation: CASRRGLAGEGLYNEQFF.

The genes are TRBV30 and TRBJ1-5; 7 bases match TRBD1. J gave up 4 bases and V 4 bases, and 7 bases lay outside the gene matches. The CDR3 loop spans 14 amino acids. Germline-derived CDR1 and CDR2 are GTSNPN and SVGIG (reference sequence). The CDR3 spells CAWKSRGNNQPQHF. The CDR3 region has the DNA TGTGCCTGGAAGAGCAGGGGGAATAATCAGCCCCAGCATTTT.

The V and J genes are TRBV7-8 and TRBJ1-1, with D perhaps TRBD1 (6 bases). Germline CDR1 and CDR2: SGHVS and FQNEAQ. CDR3 length equals 14 residues. V was cut by 5 bases and J by 0 bases, with 10 bases left in between. CDR3 residues: CASSATGLNTEAFF. CDR3 coding DNA: TGTGCCAGCAGCGCTACAGGGCTGAACACTGAAGCTTTCTTT.

The DNA of the CDR3 is TGTGCCAGCAACGACGGGGGAGATGAAGCTTTCTTT. Translating gives CASNDGGDEAFF. The rearrangement links TRBV7-9 to TRBJ1-1; maybe TRBD1 (5 bases). Trimming took 7 bases from V and 7 from J, leaving 13 bases between them. The CDR3 extends over 12 amino acids. Per germline, CDR1 SEHNR and CDR2 FQNEAQ (reference sequence).

In its sample, this clone was seen a few times. The chain links TRBV6-5 to TRBJ2-3, with D tentatively TRBD2 (6 bases). The germline V gene encodes CDR1 MNHEY and CDR2 SVGAGI. Between the trimmed V and J ends, which lost 7 bases and 14 bases, there was a span of 19 bases. This CDR3 has 12 residues. CDR3: CASNGRDSRRYF. CDR3 bases: TGTGCCAGCAATGGACGGGACTCAAGGCGGTATTTT.